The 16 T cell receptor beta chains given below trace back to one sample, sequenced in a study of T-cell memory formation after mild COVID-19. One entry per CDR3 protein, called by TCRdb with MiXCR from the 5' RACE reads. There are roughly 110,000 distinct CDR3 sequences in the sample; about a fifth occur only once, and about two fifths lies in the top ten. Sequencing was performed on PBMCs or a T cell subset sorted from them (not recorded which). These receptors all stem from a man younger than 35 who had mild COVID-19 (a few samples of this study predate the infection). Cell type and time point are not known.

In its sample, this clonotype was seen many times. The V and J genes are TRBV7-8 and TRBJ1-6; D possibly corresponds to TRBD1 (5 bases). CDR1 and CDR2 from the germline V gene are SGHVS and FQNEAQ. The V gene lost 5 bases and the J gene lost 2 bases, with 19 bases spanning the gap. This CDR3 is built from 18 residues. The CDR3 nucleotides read TGTGCCAGCAGCACAACTACCCGGGACTCCACCTATAATTCACCCCTCCACTTT. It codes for CASSTTTRDSTYNSPLHF.

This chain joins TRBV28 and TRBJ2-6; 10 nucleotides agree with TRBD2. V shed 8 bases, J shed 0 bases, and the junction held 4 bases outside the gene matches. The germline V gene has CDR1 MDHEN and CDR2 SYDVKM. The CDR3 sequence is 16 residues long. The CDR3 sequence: CASGLAGASGANVLTF. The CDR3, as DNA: TGTGCCAGCGGGCTAGCGGGGGCCTCTGGGGCCAACGTCCTGACTTTC.

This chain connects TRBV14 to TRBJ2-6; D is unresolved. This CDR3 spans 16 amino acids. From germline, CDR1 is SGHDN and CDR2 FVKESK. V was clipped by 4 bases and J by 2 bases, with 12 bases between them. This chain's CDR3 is CASSLVGNPGANVLTF. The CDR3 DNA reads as TGTGCCAGCAGCCTCGTGGGGAACCCTGGGGCCAACGTCCTGACTTTC. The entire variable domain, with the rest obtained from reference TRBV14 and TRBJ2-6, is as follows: EAGVTQFPSHSVIEKGQTVTLRCDPISGHDNLYWYRRVMGKEIKFLLHFVKESKQDESGMPNNRFLAERTGGTYSTLKVQPAELEDSGVYFCASSLVGNPGANVLTFGAGSRLTVL.

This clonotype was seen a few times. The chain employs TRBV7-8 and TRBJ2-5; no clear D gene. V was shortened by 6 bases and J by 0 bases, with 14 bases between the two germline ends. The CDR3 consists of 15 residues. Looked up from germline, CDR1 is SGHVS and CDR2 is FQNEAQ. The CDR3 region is CASSSQTEYQETQYF. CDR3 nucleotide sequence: TGTGCCAGCAGTTCTCAGACGGAGTACCAAGAGACCCAGTACTTC. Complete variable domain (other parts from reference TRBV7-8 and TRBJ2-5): GAGVSQSPRYKVAKRGQDVALRCDPISGHVSLFWYQQALGQGPEFLTYFQNEAQLDKSGLPSDRFFAERPEGSVSTLKIQRTQQEDSAVYLCASSSQTEYQETQYFGPGTRLLVL.

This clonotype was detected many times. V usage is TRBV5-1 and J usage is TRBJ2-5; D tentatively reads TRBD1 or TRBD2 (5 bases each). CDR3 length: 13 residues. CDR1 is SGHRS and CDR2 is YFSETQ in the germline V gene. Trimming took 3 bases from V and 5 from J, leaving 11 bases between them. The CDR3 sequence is CASSSGPGETQYF. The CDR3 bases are TGCGCCAGCAGCTCGGGACCCGGGGAGACCCAGTACTTC.

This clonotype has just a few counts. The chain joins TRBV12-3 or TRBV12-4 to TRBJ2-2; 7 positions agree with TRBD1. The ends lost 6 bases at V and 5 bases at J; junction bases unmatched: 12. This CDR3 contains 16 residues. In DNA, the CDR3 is TGTGCCAGCAGATCCGACAGGGCCACCCTAACCGGGGAGCTGTTTTTT. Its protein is CASRSDRATLTGELFF.

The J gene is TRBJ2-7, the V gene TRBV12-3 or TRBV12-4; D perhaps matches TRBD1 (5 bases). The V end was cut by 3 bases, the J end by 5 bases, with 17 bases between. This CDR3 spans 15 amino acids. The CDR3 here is CASSFSAGYLHEQYF. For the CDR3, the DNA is TGTGCCAGCAGTTTTTCGGCAGGGTACCTCCACGAGCAGTACTTC.

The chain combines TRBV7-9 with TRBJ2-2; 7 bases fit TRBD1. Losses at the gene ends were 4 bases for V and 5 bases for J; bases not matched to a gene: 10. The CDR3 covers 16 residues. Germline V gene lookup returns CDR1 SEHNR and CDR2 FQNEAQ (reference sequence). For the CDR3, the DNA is TGTGCCAGCAGCTCATCCGGGACAGTTGAGACCGGGGAGCTGTTTTTT. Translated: CASSSSGTVETGELFF.

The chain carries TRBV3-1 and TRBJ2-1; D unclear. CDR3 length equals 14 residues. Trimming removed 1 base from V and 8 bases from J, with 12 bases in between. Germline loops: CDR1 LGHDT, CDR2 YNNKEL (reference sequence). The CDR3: CASSQGVGGDEQFF. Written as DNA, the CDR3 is TGTGCCAGCAGCCAAGGGGTGGGCGGCGATGAGCAGTTCTTC.

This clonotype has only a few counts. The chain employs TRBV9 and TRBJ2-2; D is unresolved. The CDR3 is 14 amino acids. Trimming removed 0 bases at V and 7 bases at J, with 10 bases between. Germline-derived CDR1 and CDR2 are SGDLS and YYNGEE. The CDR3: CASSVVSGHGELFF. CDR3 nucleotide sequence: TGTGCCAGCAGCGTAGTATCAGGTCACGGGGAGCTGTTTTTT.

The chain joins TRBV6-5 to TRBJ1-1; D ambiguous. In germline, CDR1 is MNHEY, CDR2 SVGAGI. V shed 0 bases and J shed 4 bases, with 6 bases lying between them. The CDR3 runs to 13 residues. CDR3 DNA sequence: TGTGCCAGCAGTTACTCGGGGAGCACTGAAGCTTTCTTT. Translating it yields CASSYSGSTEAFF.

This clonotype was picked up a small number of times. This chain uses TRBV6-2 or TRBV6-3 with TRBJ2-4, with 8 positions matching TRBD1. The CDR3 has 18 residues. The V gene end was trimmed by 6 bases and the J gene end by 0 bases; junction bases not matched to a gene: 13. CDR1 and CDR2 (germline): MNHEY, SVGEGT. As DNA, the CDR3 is TGTGCCAGCAGCGATCCCCGGGACAGGTCCCTAGCCAAAAACATTCAGTACTTC. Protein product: CASSDPRDRSLAKNIQYF.

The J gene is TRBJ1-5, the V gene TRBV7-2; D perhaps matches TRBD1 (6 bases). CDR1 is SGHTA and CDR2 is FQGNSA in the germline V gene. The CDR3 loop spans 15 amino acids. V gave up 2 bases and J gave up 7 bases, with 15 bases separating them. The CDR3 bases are TGTGCCAGCAGCTTATGGTTGGCAGGGGAACAGCCCCAGCATTTT. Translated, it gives CASSLWLAGEQPQHF. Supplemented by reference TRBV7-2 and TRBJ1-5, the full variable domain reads GAGVSQSPSNKVTEKGKDVELRCDPISGHTALYWYRQSLGQGLEFLIYFQGNSAPDKSGLPSDRFSAERTGGSVSTLTIQRTQQEDSAVYLCASSLWLAGEQPQHFGDGTRLSIL.

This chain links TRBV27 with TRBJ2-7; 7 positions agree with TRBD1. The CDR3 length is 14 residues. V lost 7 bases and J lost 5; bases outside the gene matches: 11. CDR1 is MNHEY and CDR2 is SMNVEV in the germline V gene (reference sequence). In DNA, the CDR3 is TGTGCCAGCACCTCAGTACAGGGGTCGGACGAGCAGTACTTC. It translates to CASTSVQGSDEQYF.

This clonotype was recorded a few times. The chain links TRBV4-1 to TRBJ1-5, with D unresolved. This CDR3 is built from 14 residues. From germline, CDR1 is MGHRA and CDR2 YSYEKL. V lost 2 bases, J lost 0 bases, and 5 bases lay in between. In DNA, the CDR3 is TGCGCCAGCAGCCAACCAAGTAGCAATCAGCCCCAGCATTTT. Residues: CASSQPSSNQPQHF.

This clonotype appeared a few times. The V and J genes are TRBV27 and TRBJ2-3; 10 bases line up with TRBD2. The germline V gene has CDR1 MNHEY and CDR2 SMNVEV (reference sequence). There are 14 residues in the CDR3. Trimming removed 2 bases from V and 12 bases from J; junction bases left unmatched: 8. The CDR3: CASSLATGTSAQYF. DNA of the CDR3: TGTGCCAGCAGTTTAGCTACCGGGACTAGCGCACAGTATTTT.